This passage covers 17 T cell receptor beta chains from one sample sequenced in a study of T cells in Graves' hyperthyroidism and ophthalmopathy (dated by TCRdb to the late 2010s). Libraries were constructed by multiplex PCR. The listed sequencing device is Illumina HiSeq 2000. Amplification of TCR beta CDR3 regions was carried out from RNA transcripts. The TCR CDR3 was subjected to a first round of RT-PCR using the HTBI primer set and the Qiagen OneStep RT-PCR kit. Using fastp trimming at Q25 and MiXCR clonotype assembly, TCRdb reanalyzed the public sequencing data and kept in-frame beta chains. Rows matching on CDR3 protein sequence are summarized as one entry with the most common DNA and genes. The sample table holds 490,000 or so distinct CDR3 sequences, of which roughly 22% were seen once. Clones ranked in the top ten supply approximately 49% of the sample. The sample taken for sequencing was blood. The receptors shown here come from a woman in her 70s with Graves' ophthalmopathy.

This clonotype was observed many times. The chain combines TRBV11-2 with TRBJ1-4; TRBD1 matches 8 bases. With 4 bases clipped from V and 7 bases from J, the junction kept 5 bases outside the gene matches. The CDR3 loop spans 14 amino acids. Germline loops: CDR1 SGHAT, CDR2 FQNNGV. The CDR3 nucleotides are TGTGCCAGCAGCTCCAGACAGGGGACTGAAAAACTGTTTTTT. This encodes CASSSRQGTEKLFF. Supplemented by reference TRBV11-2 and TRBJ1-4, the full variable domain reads EAGVAQSPRYKIIEKRQSVAFWCNPISGHATLYWYQQILGQGPKLLIQFQNNGVVDDSQLPKDRFSAERLKGVDSTLKIQPAKLEDSAVYLCASSSRQGTEKLFFGSGTQLSVL.

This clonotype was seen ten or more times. CDR3 DNA: TGTGCCAGCAGTGAAAGGGACAGGGGTCGACATCAGCCCCAGCATTTT. As protein: CASSERDRGRHQPQHF. The chain has TRBV6-1 and TRBJ1-5, with 10 bases identical to TRBD1. Germline CDR1 reads MNHNS; CDR2 reads SASEGT. The CDR3 contains 16 residues. V lost 2 bases to trimming and J lost 5 bases; unmatched junction nucleotides: 6.

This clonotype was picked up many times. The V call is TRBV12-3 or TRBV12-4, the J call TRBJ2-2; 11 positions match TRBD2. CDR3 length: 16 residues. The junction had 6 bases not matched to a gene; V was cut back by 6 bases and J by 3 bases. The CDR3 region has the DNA TGTGCCAGCAGCTTACTAGCGGGAGAGTACACCGGGGAGCTGTTTTTT. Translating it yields CASSLLAGEYTGELFF.

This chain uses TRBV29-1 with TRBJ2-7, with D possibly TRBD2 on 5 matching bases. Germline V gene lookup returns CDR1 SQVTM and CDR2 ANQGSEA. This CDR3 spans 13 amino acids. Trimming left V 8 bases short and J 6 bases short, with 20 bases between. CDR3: CSLGDSTAGEQYF. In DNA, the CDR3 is TGCAGCCTCGGAGACTCAACGGCGGGCGAGCAGTACTTC.

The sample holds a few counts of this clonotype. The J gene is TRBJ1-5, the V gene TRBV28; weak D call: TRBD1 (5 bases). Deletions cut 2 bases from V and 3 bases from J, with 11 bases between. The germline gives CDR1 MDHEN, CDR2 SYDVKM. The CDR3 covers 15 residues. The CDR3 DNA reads TGTGCCAGCAGTTTAGCTGCAGGGCACAATCAGCCCCAGCATTTT. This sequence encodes CASSLAAGHNQPQHF. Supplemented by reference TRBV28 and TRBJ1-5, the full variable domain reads DVKVTQSSRYLVKRTGEKVFLECVQDMDHENMFWYRQDPGLGLRLIYFSYDVKMKEKGDIPEGYSVSREKKERFSLILESASTNQTSMYLCASSLAAGHNQPQHFGDGTRLSIL.

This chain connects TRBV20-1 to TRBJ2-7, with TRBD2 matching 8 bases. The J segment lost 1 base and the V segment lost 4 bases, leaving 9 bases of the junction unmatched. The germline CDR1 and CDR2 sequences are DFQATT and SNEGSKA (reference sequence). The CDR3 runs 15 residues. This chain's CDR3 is CSAKRDGGGSYEQYF. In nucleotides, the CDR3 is TGCAGTGCTAAGCGGGATGGCGGGGGGTCCTACGAGCAGTACTTC.

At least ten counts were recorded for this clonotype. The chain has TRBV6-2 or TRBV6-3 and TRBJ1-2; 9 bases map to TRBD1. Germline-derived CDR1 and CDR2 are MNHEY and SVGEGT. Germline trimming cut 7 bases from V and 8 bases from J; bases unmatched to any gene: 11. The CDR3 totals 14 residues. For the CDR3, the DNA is TGTGCCAGCACCGGCGGACAGGGGCGCGGAGGCTACACCTTC. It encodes CASTGGQGRGGYTF.

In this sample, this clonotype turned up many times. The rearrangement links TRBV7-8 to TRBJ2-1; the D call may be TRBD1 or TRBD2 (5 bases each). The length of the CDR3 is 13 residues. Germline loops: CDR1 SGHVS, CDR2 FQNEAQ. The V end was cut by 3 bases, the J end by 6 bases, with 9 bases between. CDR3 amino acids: CASSLWGSNEQFF. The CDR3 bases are TGTGCCAGCAGCTTGTGGGGGAGCAATGAGCAGTTCTTC. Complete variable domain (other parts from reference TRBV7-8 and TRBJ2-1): GAGVSQSPRYKVAKRGQDVALRCDPISGHVSLFWYQQALGQGPEFLTYFQNEAQLDKSGLPSDRFFAERPEGSVSTLKIQRTQQEDSAVYLCASSLWGSNEQFFGPGTRLTVL.

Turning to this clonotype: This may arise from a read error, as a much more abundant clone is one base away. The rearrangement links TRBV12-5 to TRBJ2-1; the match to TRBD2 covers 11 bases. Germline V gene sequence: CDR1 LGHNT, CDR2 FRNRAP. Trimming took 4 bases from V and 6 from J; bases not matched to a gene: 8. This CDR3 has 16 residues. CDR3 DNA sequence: TGTGCTAGTGGTTCGAGACTAGCGGGATCTGGCAATGAGCAGTTCTTC. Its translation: CASGSRLAGSGNEQFF. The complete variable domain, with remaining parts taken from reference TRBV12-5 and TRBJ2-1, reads DARVTQTPRHKVTEMGQEVTMRCQPILGHNTVFWYRQTMMQGLELLAYFRNRAPLDDSGMPKDRFSAEMPDATLATLKIQPSEPRDSAVYFCASGSRLAGSGNEQFFGPGTRLTVL.

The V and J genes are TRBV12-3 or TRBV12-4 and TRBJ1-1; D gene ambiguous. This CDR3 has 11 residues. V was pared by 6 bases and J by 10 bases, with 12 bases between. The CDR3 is CASRIRGLAFF. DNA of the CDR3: TGTGCCAGCAGGATCAGAGGGCTAGCTTTCTTT.

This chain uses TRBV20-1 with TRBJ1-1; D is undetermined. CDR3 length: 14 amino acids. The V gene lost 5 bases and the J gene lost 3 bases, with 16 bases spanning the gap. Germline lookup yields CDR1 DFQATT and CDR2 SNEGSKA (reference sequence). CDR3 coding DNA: TGCAGTGCTGGGGAACCGGGGTCCGACACTGAAGCTTTCTTT. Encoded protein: CSAGEPGSDTEAFF.

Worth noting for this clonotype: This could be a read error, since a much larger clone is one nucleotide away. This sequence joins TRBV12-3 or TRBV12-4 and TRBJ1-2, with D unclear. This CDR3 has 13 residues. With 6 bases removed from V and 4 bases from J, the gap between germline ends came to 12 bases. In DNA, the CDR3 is TGTGCCAGCAGCACACAGATCATCTATGGCTACACCTTC. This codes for CASSTQIIYGYTF.

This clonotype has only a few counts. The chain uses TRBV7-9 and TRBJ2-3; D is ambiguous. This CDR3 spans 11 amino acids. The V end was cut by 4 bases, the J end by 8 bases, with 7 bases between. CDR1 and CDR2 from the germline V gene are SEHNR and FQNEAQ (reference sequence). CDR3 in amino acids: CASSSGPTQYF. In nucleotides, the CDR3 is TGTGCCAGCAGCTCGGGTCCTACGCAGTATTTT.

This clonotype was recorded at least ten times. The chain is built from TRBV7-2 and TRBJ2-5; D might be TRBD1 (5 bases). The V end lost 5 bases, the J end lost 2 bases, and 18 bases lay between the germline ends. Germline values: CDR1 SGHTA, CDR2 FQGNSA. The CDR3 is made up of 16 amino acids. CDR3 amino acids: CASSPPGFPFQETQYF. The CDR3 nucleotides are TGTGCCAGCAGCCCACCAGGGTTCCCCTTTCAAGAGACCCAGTACTTC.

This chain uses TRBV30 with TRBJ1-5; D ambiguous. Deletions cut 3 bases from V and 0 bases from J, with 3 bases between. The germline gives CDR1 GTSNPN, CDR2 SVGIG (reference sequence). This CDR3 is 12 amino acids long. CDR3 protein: CAWRDSNQPQHF. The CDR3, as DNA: TGTGCCTGGAGGGATAGCAATCAGCCCCAGCATTTT.

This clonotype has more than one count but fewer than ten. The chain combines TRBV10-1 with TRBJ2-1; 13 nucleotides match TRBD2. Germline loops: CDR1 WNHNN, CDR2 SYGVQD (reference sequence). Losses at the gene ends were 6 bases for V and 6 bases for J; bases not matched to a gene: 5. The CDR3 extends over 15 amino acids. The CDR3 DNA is TGCGCCAGCAGCGGACTAGCGGGAGCATCCAATGAGCAGTTCTTC. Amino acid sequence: CASSGLAGASNEQFF.

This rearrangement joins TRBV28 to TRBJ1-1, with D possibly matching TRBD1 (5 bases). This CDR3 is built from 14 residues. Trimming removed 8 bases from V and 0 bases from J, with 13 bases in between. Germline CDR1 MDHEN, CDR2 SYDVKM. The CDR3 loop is CASLEGIMNTEAFF. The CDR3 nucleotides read TGTGCCAGCTTGGAGGGGATCATGAACACTGAAGCTTTCTTT.